This is a list of T cell receptor beta chains from one sample in a study of blood T cells in healthy people across ages. One entry per CDR3 protein results from TCRdb running MiXCR on the 5' RACE reads. The sample contains about 640,000 distinct CDR3 sequences, 58% of which appear only once. Specimen: blood. These receptors were collected from a man aged 55 to 70 in good health. CDR3s leave out the opening cysteine and the closing phenylalanine or tryptophan. A D gene is named only where the DNA matches it firmly.

j_call v_call cdr3_length d_call cdr3_aa
TRBJ2-5 TRBV24-1 11 - ATSDPTGRFQY
TRBJ2-4 TRBV29-1 11 TRBD2 SVAFSGENIQY
TRBJ1-2 TRBV6-1 14 - ASSGAWDPANYGYT
TRBJ1-2 TRBV21-1 14 - ASSKSVRRLKYGYT
TRBJ1-2 TRBV27 15 - ASSPPGSGAAHYGYT
- TRBV25-1 12 - ASSDGSWEHEQY
TRBJ1-6 TRBV4-1 15 - ASSQSSLISYNSPLH
TRBJ2-7 TRBV7-9 13 - ASSRMGSVETPQY
TRBJ2-1 TRBV7-8 14 - ASSLQPRGPALWQF
TRBJ2-1 TRBV9 13 - ASSPRGDLYNEQF
TRBJ1-4 TRBV29-1 11 - SVETPNNEKLF
TRBJ1-2 TRBV28 11 TRBD1 ASKRTGNYGYT
TRBJ2-5 TRBV20-1 11 TRBD2 SALGLARETQY
TRBJ2-7 TRBV5-1 11 - ASSFFPRYEQY
TRBJ2-3 TRBV9 14 - ASSVGASQFSDTQY
TRBJ2-1 TRBV20-1 12 TRBD2 SAGPGLAYNEQF
TRBJ1-6 TRBV2 14 - ASSFSIPGDNSPLH